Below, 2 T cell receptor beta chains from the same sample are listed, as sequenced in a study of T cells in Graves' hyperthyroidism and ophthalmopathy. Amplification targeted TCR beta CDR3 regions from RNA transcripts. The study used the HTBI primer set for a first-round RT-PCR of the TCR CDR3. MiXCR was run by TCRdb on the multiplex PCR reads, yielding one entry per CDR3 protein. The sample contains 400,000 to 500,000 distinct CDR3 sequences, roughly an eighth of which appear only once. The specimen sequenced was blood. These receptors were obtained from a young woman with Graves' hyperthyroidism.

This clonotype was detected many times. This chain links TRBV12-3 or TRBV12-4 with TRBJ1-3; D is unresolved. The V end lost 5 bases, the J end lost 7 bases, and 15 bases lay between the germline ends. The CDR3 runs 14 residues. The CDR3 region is CASSPTVAINTIYF. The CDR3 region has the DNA TGTGCCAGCAGTCCTACGGTAGCGATTAACACCATATATTTT.

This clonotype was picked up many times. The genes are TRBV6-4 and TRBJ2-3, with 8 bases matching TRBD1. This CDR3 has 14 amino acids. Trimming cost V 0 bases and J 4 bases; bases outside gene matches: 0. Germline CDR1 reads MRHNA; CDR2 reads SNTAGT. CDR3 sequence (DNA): TGTGCCAGCAGTGACTCGGGACAGGCAGATACGCAGTATTTT. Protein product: CASSDSGQADTQYF.